Sequencing of this TCR beta chain was carried out in a study of T cell repertoires in cytomegalovirus infection. About the study: Recently identified HLA-C-restricted and well-studied HLA-B-restricted CMV epitopes were used. CMV infection and matching HLA type were both indicated by public TCR beta signatures.

Germline V CDR1 and CDR2: SGHAT, FQDESV (reference sequence). The length of the CDR3 is 18 residues. J gave up 2 bases and V 5 bases, and 11 bases lay outside the gene matches. A word on this clonotype: Its target is not known.

Overall study findings and caveats: What dominated the ex vivo response were HLA-C-restricted CMV-specific TCR beta clonotypes. Individuals carrying CMV plus the relevant HLA were identified by cumulative frequency of public TCR beta families.

Via MiXCR, TCRdb re-called the reads, giving one row per CDR3 protein. The data show 300,000 to 400,000 distinct CDR3 sequences, 25% to 30% seen once. The sequence came from a human donor in good health (CMV status not recorded). Some clones in this sample may be carry-over from other donors' samples. The V gene is TRBV11-1, the J gene TRBJ2-2; 10 nucleotides match TRBD2. The sample consisted of cultured PBMCs, taken from culture after CMV antigen stimulation. The CDR3 coding sequence is TGTGCCAGCAGCCCCCATGATAGCGGGGGGCCTAACACCGGGGAGCTGTTTTTT. The encoded protein is CASSPHDSGGPNTGELFF.